This T cell receptor (beta chain) was retrieved from a study of response to subunit inactivated influenza vaccine. TCRdb ran MiXCR on the RT-PCR reads and lists one entry per CDR3 protein. There are about 520,000 distinct CDR3 sequences in the sample; 25% occur only once, and under 2.5% lies in the top ten. Germline V gene sequence: CDR1 SGHTA, CDR2 FQGNSA. The V segment lost 5 bases and the J segment 3 bases; nucleotides outside the gene matches: 9. The CDR3 spans 16 residues. This clonotype appeared a few times. This rearrangement joins TRBV7-2 to TRBJ2-3, with TRBD1 matching 9 bases. This sample comprised CD4+ T cells sorted from PBMCs, obtained roughly 5 days after vaccination. This clonotype was obtained from a man in his forties or fifties who received an inactivated influenza vaccine. The CDR3 DNA follows: TGTGCCAGCAGCCCTGGACAGGGGAGGGTTACAGATACGCAGTATTTT. Its translation: CASSPGQGRVTDTQYF.